The following is a T cell receptor beta chain sequence with its context. What it binds is unknown. An Oncomine TCR Beta short-read assay was used to sequence the DNA from cultured CD4+ T cells. TCRdb itself ran the PCR reads through MiXCR, one entry per CDR3 protein. The repertoire holds 15,000 to 20,000 distinct CDR3 sequences, with nearly 40% as singletons. The germline gives CDR1 DFQATT, CDR2 SNEGSKA (reference sequence). CDR3 length: 15 residues. Germline trimming cut 5 bases from V and 7 bases from J; bases unmatched to any gene: 12. The data were taken from a study of vaccination and CD4 T cells after COVID-19. Study details: Six males and four females, two of them Hispanic, were enrolled as convalescents. Collection of post-vaccine samples followed dose two by a median around 72 days, spanning a range of 14 to 241.

The treatment: roughly 10-day PBMC culture with coronavirus spike peptide pools or control peptides (ViraFEST assay). The receptor's source is a human donor who had recovered from COVID-19. The source material was CD4+ T cells from blood, cultured in vitro. The rearrangement joins TRBV20-1 to TRBJ2-1; 9 bases match TRBD2. The CDR3 loop is CSAFSPGGRANEQFF. CDR3 nucleotide sequence: TGCAGTGCTTTTAGCCCCGGCGGGAGGGCAAATGAGCAGTTCTTC.